The 30 T cell receptor beta chains presented below share a single source sample, sequenced in a study of T cells in tuberculosis. Libraries were prepared by immunoSEQ multiplex PCR; TCRdb keeps only in-frame clonotypes and omits some of them. The table records 30,000 to 45,000 clones, about 93% of them present only once. The sample taken for sequencing was PBMCs. These receptors were collected from a donor between 10 and 35 years old with latent tuberculosis or without tuberculosis infection.

The V and J genes are TRBV5-1 and TRBJ2-3, with D maybe TRBD2 (6 bases). The germline gives CDR1 SGHRS, CDR2 YFSETQ. CDR3 size: 16 residues. V lost 0 bases and J 2 bases, leaving 13 bases between the germline ends. Here the CDR3 reads CASSLDPRGSTDTQYF. CDR3 DNA: TGCGCCAGCAGCTTGGATCCGCGGGGCTCCACAGATACGCAGTATTTT.

The rearrangement links TRBV4-3 to TRBJ2-7, with TRBD1 identical over 8 bases. Losses at the gene ends were 0 bases for V and 7 bases for J; bases not matched to a gene: 8. Per the germline V gene, CDR1 is LGHNA and CDR2 is YSLEER. This CDR3 has 15 residues. In DNA, the CDR3 is TGCGCCAGCAGCCAAGAGCAGGACAGGGCTTGGGAGCAGTACTTC. Its protein is CASSQEQDRAWEQYF.

This sequence joins TRBV9 and TRBJ2-3; D might be TRBD2 (6 bases). Trimming removed 0 bases at V and 6 bases at J, with 17 bases between. Germline assignment: CDR1 SGDLS and CDR2 YYNGEE. The CDR3 is 16 amino acids. Here the CDR3 reads CASSVGWGLRADTQYF. Written as DNA, the CDR3 is TGTGCCAGCAGCGTAGGTTGGGGACTCCGAGCGGATACGCAGTATTTT. Using reference TRBV9 and TRBJ2-3 for the parts outside the CDR3, the full variable domain is DSGVTQTPKHLITATGQRVTLRCSPRSGDLSVYWYQQSLDQGLQFLIQYYNGEERAKGNILERFSAQQFPDLHSELNLSSLELGDSALYFCASSVGWGLRADTQYFGPGTRLTVL.

This clone was observed once. CDR3 residues: CASTLRGGNYGYTF. The CDR3, as DNA: TGTGCCAGCACCCTCCGCGGAGGGAACTATGGCTACACCTTC. The V gene is TRBV27, the J gene TRBJ1-2; no definite D call. The CDR3 runs to 14 residues. Germline CDR1 is MNHEY and CDR2 is SMNVEV (reference sequence). V was shortened by 7 bases and J by 2 bases, with 14 bases between the two germline ends.

The rearrangement uses TRBV30 and TRBJ1-6; D not resolved. Germline lookup yields CDR1 GTSNPN and CDR2 SVGIG (reference sequence). The CDR3 consists of 13 residues. Deletions cut 1 base from V and 5 bases from J, with 6 bases between. The DNA of the CDR3 is TGTGCCTGGAGTGGGGGAGATAATTCACCCCTCCACTTT. Translation: CAWSGGDNSPLHF.

This chain uses TRBV5-1 with TRBJ2-3; TRBD1 matches at 10 bases. The ends lost 3 bases at V and 6 bases at J; junction bases unmatched: 10. Germline values: CDR1 SGHRS, CDR2 YFSETQ. The CDR3 length is 16 residues. The CDR3 DNA sequence: TGCGCCAGCAGCTGGGCCCGGGACAGGGGACCCGATACGCAGTATTTT. Protein: CASSWARDRGPDTQYF.

This chain links TRBV7-8 with TRBJ2-3, with D perhaps matching TRBD1 (5 bases). The CDR3 spans 16 residues. V dropped 4 bases and J dropped 5 bases, with 19 bases sitting between them. Germline V gene sequence: CDR1 SGHVS, CDR2 FQNEAQ. Here the CDR3 DNA reads TGTGCCAGCAGCTATTGGAAGGACATTAACGTAGATACGCAGTATTTT. It yields the protein CASSYWKDINVDTQYF. Combining the CDR3 with reference TRBV7-8 and TRBJ2-3 gives the whole variable domain GAGVSQSPRYKVAKRGQDVALRCDPISGHVSLFWYQQALGQGPEFLTYFQNEAQLDKSGLPSDRFFAERPEGSVSTLKIQRTQQEDSAVYLCASSYWKDINVDTQYFGPGTRLTVL.

The V gene is TRBV27, the J gene TRBJ1-6; D possibly corresponds to TRBD1 (6 bases). CDR3 size: 14 residues. The germline V gene encodes CDR1 MNHEY and CDR2 SMNVEV (reference sequence). Between the trimmed V and J ends, which lost 6 bases and 12 bases, there was a span of 18 bases. The CDR3 DNA sequence: TGTGCCAGCAGCTTGGCAGGGGACCCGGGACCCCTCCACTTT. It yields the protein CASSLAGDPGPLHF.

V is TRBV2 and J is TRBJ1-2, with 7 bases fitting TRBD1. The germline V gene encodes CDR1 SNHLY and CDR2 FYNNEI. The CDR3 has 13 amino acids. The J segment lost 3 bases and the V segment lost 8 bases, leaving 6 bases of the junction unmatched. The CDR3, as DNA: TGTGCCAGCCCGGCGGGACAGTACTATGGCTACACCTTC. The encoded protein is CASPAGQYYGYTF.

The chain links TRBV29-1 to TRBJ2-7; 7 bases line up with TRBD2. The V gene end was trimmed by 7 bases and the J gene end by 3 bases; junction bases not matched to a gene: 6. This CDR3 region has 12 residues. CDR1 is SQVTM, CDR2 ANQGSEA, per germline. CDR3 loop: CSGGSGNYEQYF. The CDR3 nucleotides are TGCAGCGGAGGGAGCGGGAACTACGAGCAGTACTTC.

This clone came up once. The rearrangement uses TRBV6-5 and TRBJ1-1; D uncertain. The CDR3 sequence is 16 residues long. From germline, CDR1 is MNHEY and CDR2 SVGAGI. V was shortened by 2 bases and J by 0 bases, with 13 bases between the two germline ends. The CDR3 DNA sequence: TGTGCCAGCAGTTACGAGGTGGACTCCATGAACACTGAAGCTTTCTTT. It specifies CASSYEVDSMNTEAFF.

The rearrangement links TRBV7-8 to TRBJ2-7, with 7 bases matching TRBD1. The germline V gene has CDR1 SGHVS and CDR2 FQNEAQ. V lost 7 bases and J lost 4; bases outside the gene matches: 10. CDR3 length: 14 residues. CDR3 coding DNA: TGTGCCAGCATCGCGTTGACAGGGCCGTACGAGCAGTACTTC. Protein product: CASIALTGPYEQYF. The whole variable domain, remainder taken from reference TRBV7-8 and TRBJ2-7, is GAGVSQSPRYKVAKRGQDVALRCDPISGHVSLFWYQQALGQGPEFLTYFQNEAQLDKSGLPSDRFFAERPEGSVSTLKIQRTQQEDSAVYLCASIALTGPYEQYFGPGTRLTVT.

This chain uses TRBV7-2 with TRBJ2-3; 8 positions match TRBD2. Germline V gene lookup returns CDR1 SGHTA and CDR2 FQGNSA. The J segment lost 5 bases and the V segment lost 1 base, leaving 2 bases of the junction unmatched. This CDR3 spans 14 amino acids. CDR3 in amino acids: CASSLDGGGDTQYF. CDR3 DNA sequence: TGTGCCAGCAGCTTAGACGGGGGGGGAGATACGCAGTATTTT.

The V gene is TRBV5-6, the J gene TRBJ2-3; 14 nucleotides agree with TRBD2. Germline values: CDR1 SGHDT, CDR2 YYEEEE. Trimming cost V 3 bases and J 2 bases; bases outside gene matches: 5. This CDR3 contains 17 residues. The DNA of the CDR3 is TGTGCCAGCAGCTCCGGGACTAGCGGGGGATTCACAGATACGCAGTATTTT. It specifies CASSSGTSGGFTDTQYF.

The chain employs TRBV4-1 and TRBJ1-4; the D is unclear. The CDR3 is 13 residues long. V dropped 1 base and J dropped 13 bases, with 13 bases sitting between them. Germline assignment: CDR1 MGHRA and CDR2 YSYEKL. The CDR3 spells CASSQVVSPGLFF. The CDR3 region has the DNA TGCGCCAGCAGCCAAGTGGTATCCCCCGGACTGTTTTTT.

The chain uses TRBV5-1 and TRBJ2-7; 7 positions agree with TRBD1. The CDR3 covers 15 residues. CDR1 and CDR2 (germline): SGHRS, YFSETQ. V shed 4 bases and J 3 bases; nucleotides not matched to a gene: 10. CDR3 DNA sequence: TGCGCCAGCAGCACCAGCGGACAGGCCTTCTACGAGCAGTACTTC. Encoded protein: CASSTSGQAFYEQYF. Full variable domain (outside the CDR3, taken from reference TRBV5-1 and TRBJ2-7): KAGVTQTPRYLIKTRGQQVTLSCSPISGHRSVSWYQQTPGQGLQFLFEYFSETQRNKGNFPGRFSGRQFSNSRSEMNVSTLELGDSALYLCASSTSGQAFYEQYFGPGTRLTVT.

A single count supports this clone. The chain couples TRBV15 to TRBJ2-2; TRBD1 is a possible D gene (5 bases). Trimming left V 8 bases short and J 6 bases short, with 22 bases between. In germline, CDR1 is LNHNV, CDR2 YYDKDF (reference sequence). CDR3 size: 16 residues. CDR3 nucleotides: TGTGCCACCTCCAACCCTGGACATTCCTCCGCCGGGGAGCTGTTTTTT. Encoded protein: CATSNPGHSSAGELFF.

The chain joins TRBV6-1 to TRBJ2-1, with 8 nucleotides matching TRBD1. The CDR3 has 13 amino acids. Germline trimming cut 5 bases from V and 9 bases from J; bases unmatched to any gene: 6. Germline lookup yields CDR1 MNHNS and CDR2 SASEGT. CDR3 nucleotide sequence: TGTGCCAGCAGTAGACAGGGGTCGGGTGAGCAGTTCTTC. Protein sequence: CASSRQGSGEQFF.

This chain joins TRBV7-2 and TRBJ2-7, with D tentatively TRBD2 (7 bases). Deletions cut 5 bases from V and 4 bases from J, with 21 bases between. The germline CDR1 and CDR2 sequences are SGHTA and FQGNSA. The CDR3 spans 16 residues. For the CDR3, the DNA is TGTGCCAGCAGCGAGGTTTTGGGGGGGCCCGTGTACGAGCAGTACTTC. Protein product: CASSEVLGGPVYEQYF.

This sequence joins TRBV19 and TRBJ1-5; 9 bases agree with TRBD1. This CDR3 comprises 19 residues. J was trimmed by 2 bases and V by 0 bases; bases with no gene match: 11. Germline CDR1 LNHDA, CDR2 SQIVND (reference sequence). DNA for the CDR3: TGTGCCAGTAGTATAGAACTTCTAGGACAGGGGCACGGCAATCAGCCCCAGCATTTT. Amino acids: CASSIELLGQGHGNQPQHF.

The chain combines TRBV5-1 with TRBJ1-2; D call uncertain. V was trimmed by 4 bases and J by 4 bases, leaving 14 bases between them. Germline lookup yields CDR1 SGHRS and CDR2 YFSETQ. The CDR3 has 14 residues. As DNA, the CDR3 is TGCGCCAGCAGCGTCGGCCCATCGGGCTATGGCTACACCTTC. It codes for CASSVGPSGYGYTF.

CDR3: CASSLGGSYQPQHF. CDR3 nucleotide sequence: TGTGCCAGCAGCTTAGGAGGGTCGTACCAGCCCCAGCATTTT. The chain is built from TRBV7-6 and TRBJ1-5; D is unclear. V was shortened by 1 base and J by 7 bases, with 11 bases between the two germline ends. The CDR3 runs to 14 residues. Looked up from germline, CDR1 is SGHVS and CDR2 is FNYEAQ.

The chain links TRBV4-1 to TRBJ1-5, with TRBD1 matching over 8 bases. The CDR3 spans 19 residues. V shed 3 bases, J shed 1 base, and the junction held 14 bases outside the gene matches. Germline CDR1 reads MGHRA; CDR2 reads YSYEKL. In DNA form, the CDR3 reads TGCGCCAGCAGCCACCTACCCGGACAGGGTGCGGGGAGCAATCAGCCCCAGCATTTT. This gives the protein CASSHLPGQGAGSNQPQHF.

The chain links TRBV15 to TRBJ1-5, with D tentatively TRBD1 (5 bases). The V gene's germline CDR1 is LNHNV and CDR2 YYDKDF (reference sequence). The CDR3 has 14 amino acids. Trimming took off 1 base at V and 1 base at J, with 5 bases between the two ends. CDR3 sequence (DNA): TGTGCCACCAGCAGAGCAGGGAGCAATCAGCCCCAGCATTTT. It encodes CATSRAGSNQPQHF.

The rearrangement joins TRBV19 to TRBJ2-3; D perhaps matches TRBD1 (5 bases). Trimming cost V 3 bases and J 0 bases, with 10 bases left between them. The CDR3 is 15 amino acids. CDR1 is LNHDA, CDR2 SQIVND, per germline (reference sequence). The CDR3 is CASSMAGSSTDTQYF. As DNA, the CDR3 is TGTGCCAGTAGTATGGCAGGGTCGAGCACAGATACGCAGTATTTT.

The rearrangement joins TRBV19 to TRBJ2-3; weak D call: TRBD1 (6 bases). The ends were cut back, 6 bases at V and 0 bases at J, with 10 bases in the middle. This CDR3 comprises 14 residues. From germline, CDR1 is LNHDA and CDR2 SQIVND (reference sequence). The CDR3 sequence: CASRTDSSTDTQYF. The CDR3 bases are TGTGCCAGTAGAACGGACAGTAGCACAGATACGCAGTATTTT.

This rearrangement joins TRBV6-5 to TRBJ1-1; D is undetermined. V lost 8 bases and J lost 0, with 10 bases in between. Germline V gene sequence: CDR1 MNHEY, CDR2 SVGAGI. This CDR3 comprises 13 residues. The CDR3 coding sequence is TGTGCCAGCGAGGGAGCCATGAACACTGAAGCTTTCTTT. It translates to CASEGAMNTEAFF.

This chain connects TRBV5-8 to TRBJ2-7; no clear D. Trimming took off 0 bases at V and 3 bases at J, with 13 bases between the two ends. This CDR3 contains 15 residues. The germline gives CDR1 SGHTS, CDR2 YDEGEE. CDR3 DNA sequence: TGTGCCAGCAGCTTGGGGTGGAACAGTATCTACGAGCAGTACTTC. Amino acids: CASSLGWNSIYEQYF.

The V gene is TRBV30, the J gene TRBJ2-7; D is possibly TRBD1 (6 bases). Germline V gene lookup returns CDR1 GTSNPN and CDR2 SVGIG (reference sequence). V was shortened by 3 bases and J by 4 bases, with 10 bases between the two germline ends. This CDR3 comprises 12 residues. CDR3 sequence: CAWSNRVYEQYF. The DNA of the CDR3 is TGTGCCTGGAGCAACAGGGTTTACGAGCAGTACTTC.

This chain uses TRBV5-6 with TRBJ1-1; perhaps TRBD1 as D (5 bases). Germline V gives CDR1 SGHDT, CDR2 YYEEEE. Trimming took 2 bases from V and 0 from J, leaving 20 bases between them. The CDR3 runs to 18 residues. Here the CDR3 reads CASSFGFRDLFMNTEAFF. CDR3 nucleotide sequence: TGTGCCAGCAGCTTCGGGTTCAGGGATTTATTCATGAACACTGAAGCTTTCTTT. The variable domain in full, completed from reference TRBV5-6 and TRBJ1-1, reads DAGVTQSPTHLIKTRGQQVTLRCSPKSGHDTVSWYQQALGQGPQFIFQYYEEEERQRGNFPDRFSGHQFPNYSSELNVNALLLGDSALYLCASSFGFRDLFMNTEAFFGQGTRLTVV.